This record concerns one T cell receptor beta chain sequence. Its antigen is undetermined. This sample was taken from a study of regulatory T cells in long-lasting Graves disease. Specified time point: newly diagnosed GD, antithyroid drugs for less than 3 months. Generation of the TCR library employed RNA extracted from PBMCs. Investigators prepared the TCR beta libraries by applying iRepertoire HTBI primers and Arm-PCR of CDR3 regions. TCRdb fed the multiplex PCR reads into MiXCR, producing one record per CDR3 protein. The data contain approximately 400,000 distinct CDR3 sequences, 12% of them singletons. Findings and limits, study-wide: Rather than thyroid tissue, only peripheral blood underwent study.

The V end lost 6 bases, the J end lost 3 bases, and 14 bases lay between the germline ends. The CDR3 sequence is 14 residues long. Germline loops: CDR1 LNHDA, CDR2 SQIVND (reference sequence). The data were also submitted as part of a second study, on T cells in Graves' hyperthyroidism and ophthalmopathy. From that second work: Reasons for excluding patients were uncontrolled infection, other autoimmune disease, pregnancy or lactation.

This clonotype originated in a woman aged 18-35 years with Graves disease. V usage is TRBV19 and J usage is TRBJ1-1; tentatively, D is TRBD1 (5 bases). Sequencing used peripheral blood mononuclear cells (PBMCs), obtained at new diagnosis, from a patient treated with antithyroid drugs. CDR3 sequence: CASRLLGRYTEAFF. CDR3 bases: TGTGCCAGTAGGCTTTTGGGGCGGTACACTGAAGCTTTCTTT.